A single sample gave rise to the 16 T cell receptor beta chains below, sequenced in a study of T cell repertoires in cytomegalovirus infection. One entry per CDR3 protein results from TCRdb running MiXCR on the reads. The repertoire holds some 300,000 distinct CDR3 sequences, with about a sixth as singletons. Sequenced input: PBMCs. These receptors originate from a human donor in good health (CMV status not recorded). Some clones in this sample may be carry-over from other donors' samples.

This clonotype was counted a few times. CDR3: CASSSSTRTLYEKLFF. For the CDR3, the DNA is TGTGCCAGCAGTTCCAGCACCAGGACCTTGTATGAAAAACTGTTTTTT. The chain recombines TRBV28 with TRBJ1-4; no definite D call. The CDR3 contains 16 residues. Trimming cost V 4 bases and J 6 bases, with 18 bases left between them. CDR1 and CDR2 from the germline V gene are MDHEN and SYDVKM. Full variable domain (outside the CDR3, taken from reference TRBV28 and TRBJ1-4): DVKVTQSSRYLVKRTGEKVFLECVQDMDHENMFWYRQDPGLGLRLIYFSYDVKMKEKGDIPEGYSVSREKKERFSLILESASTNQTSMYLCASSSSTRTLYEKLFFGSGTQLSVL.

The chain recombines TRBV20-1 with TRBJ2-1, with 8 bases that match TRBD1. Germline trimming cut 6 bases from V and 5 bases from J; bases unmatched to any gene: 9. This CDR3 region has 14 residues. Germline loops: CDR1 DFQATT, CDR2 SNEGSKA (reference sequence). CDR3 region: CSAGGQVSHNEQFF. The DNA for the CDR3 is TGCAGTGCGGGGGGACAGGTGTCTCACAATGAGCAGTTCTTC.

This chain connects TRBV20-1 to TRBJ1-5; the D is unclear. This CDR3 spans 15 amino acids. CDR1 DFQATT and CDR2 SNEGSKA come from the germline V gene (reference sequence). Trimming cost V 6 bases and J 3 bases, with 18 bases left between them. The CDR3 DNA is TGCAGTGCCGCAAAAGGACGCGATCTCAATCAGCCCCAGCATTTT. Translation: CSAAKGRDLNQPQHF.

This clonotype came up a few times. The J gene is TRBJ2-7, the V gene TRBV24-1; 10 bases map to TRBD1. Per germline, CDR1 KGHDR and CDR2 SFDVKD. Trimming removed 4 bases from V and 4 bases from J; junction bases left unmatched: 9. This CDR3 contains 16 residues. This CDR3 is CATSDRDRGGWYEQYF. The CDR3 bases are TGTGCCACCAGTGACCGGGACAGGGGAGGCTGGTACGAGCAGTACTTC.

The V gene is TRBV5-6, the J gene TRBJ2-1; 10 bases agree with TRBD1. The V segment lost 4 bases and the J segment 9 bases; nucleotides outside the gene matches: 4. There are 13 residues in the CDR3. Germline V CDR1 and CDR2: SGHDT, YYEEEE. This CDR3 reads CASSMTGGSEQFF. DNA of the CDR3: TGTGCCAGCAGCATGACAGGGGGCTCTGAGCAGTTCTTC.

This clonotype occurred a few times. The genes are TRBV19 and TRBJ1-2, with unresolved D. Germline-derived CDR1 and CDR2 are LNHDA and SQIVND (reference sequence). Between the trimmed V and J ends, which lost 5 bases and 3 bases, there was a span of 7 bases. The CDR3 is made up of 12 amino acids. This chain's CDR3 is CASSYDHYGYTF. In DNA form, the CDR3 reads TGTGCCAGTAGTTACGATCACTATGGCTACACCTTC.

This clonotype was detected ten times or more. The chain carries TRBV27 and TRBJ2-1; TRBD2 might be the D (6 bases). Germline V gene data show CDR1 as MNHEY and CDR2 as SMNVEV (reference sequence). V lost 2 bases to trimming and J lost 5 bases, with 16 bases between them. CDR3 size: 16 residues. CDR3: CASSLVGRRGDNEQFF. The CDR3 nucleotides are TGTGCCAGCAGTTTAGTAGGTCGGCGGGGTGACAATGAGCAGTTCTTC.

In its sample, this clonotype was seen many times. The genes are TRBV6-1 and TRBJ2-5; tentatively, D is TRBD2 (5 bases). The CDR3 is 14 amino acids. CDR1 MNHNS and CDR2 SASEGT come from the germline V gene. Trimming removed 6 bases at V and 1 base at J, with 12 bases between. This chain's CDR3 is CASRTGNVQETQYF. DNA for the CDR3: TGTGCCAGCAGAACGGGGAATGTCCAAGAGACCCAGTACTTC.

The CDR3 region has the DNA TGTGCCAGTAGTGAGACAGGGAGGGAAACTGAAGCTTTCTTT. Translation gives CASSETGRETEAFF. The chain combines TRBV19 with TRBJ1-1, with TRBD1 identical over 7 bases. With V trimmed by 5 bases and J by 5 bases, 8 bases remained unmatched. The CDR3 length is 14 residues. CDR1 LNHDA and CDR2 SQIVND come from the germline V gene (reference sequence).

This clonotype has at least ten counts. The chain combines TRBV2 with TRBJ1-1; D gene ambiguous. The length of the CDR3 is 15 residues. V lost 2 bases and J 1 base, leaving 11 bases between the germline ends. CDR1 and CDR2 (germline): SNHLY, FYNNEI. This CDR3 reads CASSENRQTNTEAFF. CDR3 DNA sequence: TGTGCCAGCAGTGAAAATCGGCAAACGAACACTGAAGCTTTCTTT.

This clonotype was observed many times. The rearrangement joins TRBV4-1 to TRBJ2-5; D is perhaps TRBD1 or TRBD2 (5 bases each). The CDR3 is 15 amino acids. V was cut by 1 base and J by 2 bases, with 11 bases left in between. The germline V gene has CDR1 MGHRA and CDR2 YSYEKL. CDR3 protein: CASSQAGQRQETQYF. Written as DNA, the CDR3 is TGCGCCAGCAGCCAAGCGGGGCAGAGACAAGAGACCCAGTACTTC.

The CDR3 region has the DNA TGTGCCATCAGTGGACCGGGACAGCGAAACTCTGGAAACACCATATATTTT. Translation gives CAISGPGQRNSGNTIYF. The chain links TRBV10-3 to TRBJ1-3, with 7 bases aligning to TRBD1. V shed 4 bases, J shed 0 bases, and the junction held 9 bases outside the gene matches. This CDR3 contains 17 residues. The germline V gene has CDR1 ENHRY and CDR2 SYGVKD.

This clonotype was counted a few times. V and J are TRBV27 and TRBJ1-5, with D possibly being TRBD1 (5 bases). There are 14 residues in the CDR3. The germline gives CDR1 MNHEY, CDR2 SMNVEV (reference sequence). Trimming removed 2 bases at V and 3 bases at J, with 8 bases between. In DNA, the CDR3 is TGTGCCAGCAGTTTACTAGGGGCCAATCAGCCCCAGCATTTT. Its protein is CASSLLGANQPQHF.

The chain employs TRBV11-3 and TRBJ2-7; D might be TRBD1 or TRBD2, each matching 5 bases. V was trimmed by 1 base and J by 4 bases, leaving 8 bases between them. The CDR3 is 13 amino acids. The germline CDR1 and CDR2 sequences are SGHNT and YENEEA. CDR3 amino acids: CASSLGGEYEQYF. CDR3 coding DNA: TGTGCCAGCAGCTTAGGAGGGGAATACGAGCAGTACTTC.

The genes are TRBV29-1 and TRBJ2-3; 9 positions agree with TRBD1. V dropped 7 bases and J dropped 4; count of bases not matched to a gene: 15. CDR1 is SQVTM and CDR2 is ANQGSEA in the germline V gene. The CDR3 has 16 amino acids. CDR3: CSGKQSQQGAADTQYF. CDR3 coding DNA: TGCAGCGGTAAACAATCACAACAGGGGGCGGCAGATACGCAGTATTTT.

This clonotype was picked up a small number of times. This chain joins TRBV2 and TRBJ2-7; D is possibly TRBD1 (6 bases). With 6 bases removed from V and 2 bases from J, the gap between germline ends came to 11 bases. The V gene's germline CDR1 is SNHLY and CDR2 FYNNEI. This CDR3 is 13 amino acids long. CDR3 residues: CASRDSLTYEQYF. CDR3 DNA sequence: TGTGCCAGCAGGGACAGCCTCACCTACGAGCAGTACTTC.